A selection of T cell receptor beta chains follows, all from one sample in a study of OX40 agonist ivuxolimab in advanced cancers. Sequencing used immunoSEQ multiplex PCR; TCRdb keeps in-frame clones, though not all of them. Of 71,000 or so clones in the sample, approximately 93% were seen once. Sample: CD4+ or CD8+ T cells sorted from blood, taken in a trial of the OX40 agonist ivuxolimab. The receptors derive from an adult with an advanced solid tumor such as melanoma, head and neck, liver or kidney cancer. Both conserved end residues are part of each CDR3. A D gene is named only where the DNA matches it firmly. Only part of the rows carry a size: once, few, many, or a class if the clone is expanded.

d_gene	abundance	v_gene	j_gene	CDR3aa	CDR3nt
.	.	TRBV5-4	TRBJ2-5	CASSQRGSQGGRETQYF	TGTGCCAGCAGCCAAAGGGGGTCGCAGGGCGGAAGAGAGACCCAGTACTTC
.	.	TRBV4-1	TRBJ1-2	CASSQLGLGYTF	TGCGCCAGCAGCCAACTTGGACTCGGCTACACCTTC
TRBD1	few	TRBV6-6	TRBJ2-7	CASSNSGTGPYEQYF	TGTGCCAGCAGTAACTCCGGGACAGGTCCCTACGAGCAGTACTTC
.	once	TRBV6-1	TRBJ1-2	CASFVGQRTYGYTF	TGTGCCAGCTTTGTAGGGCAGCGTACTTATGGCTACACCTTC
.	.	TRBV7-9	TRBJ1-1	CASSQQSGTEAFF	TGTGCCAGCAGTCAGCAGTCGGGGACTGAAGCTTTCTTT
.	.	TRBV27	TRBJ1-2	CASSLSIAGNYGYTF	TGTGCCAGCAGTTTATCGATAGCAGGCAACTATGGCTACACCTTC
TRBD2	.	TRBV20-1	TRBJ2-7	CSASPGGEQYF	TGCAGTGCGTCCCCGGGAGGGGAGCAGTACTTC
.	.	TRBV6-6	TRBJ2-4	CASSYLTELAKNIQYF	TGTGCCAGCAGTTACCTAACGGAGCTAGCCAAAAACATTCAGTACTTC
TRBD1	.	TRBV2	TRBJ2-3	CASSVRQGEDTQYF	TGTGCCAGCAGTGTTCGGCAGGGGGAAGATACGCAGTATTTT
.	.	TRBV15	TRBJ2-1	CATSRDDSVGEQFF	TGTGCCACCAGCAGAGATGATAGCGTCGGTGAGCAGTTCTTC
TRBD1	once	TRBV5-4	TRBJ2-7	CASSSTGGAAYEQYF	TGTGCCAGCAGCTCGACAGGGGGGGCAGCCTACGAGCAGTACTTC
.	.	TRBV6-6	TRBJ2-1	CASSPRQGGSNEQFF	TGTGCCAGCAGTCCCCGACAGGGAGGGAGTAATGAGCAGTTCTTC
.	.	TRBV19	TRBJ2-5	CASSVRGSQETQYF	TGTGCCAGTAGTGTTCGTGGCTCCCAAGAGACCCAGTACTTC
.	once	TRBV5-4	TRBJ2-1	CASSPPPGSLNEQFF	TGTGCCAGCAGCCCACCGCCAGGAAGCCTCAATGAGCAGTTCTTC
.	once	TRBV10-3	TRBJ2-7	CAIRDTYEQYF	TGTGCCATCAGGGATACCTACGAGCAGTACTTC
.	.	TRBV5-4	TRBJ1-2	CASSHNVREPYGYTF	TGTGCCAGCAGTCACAACGTCAGGGAGCCCTATGGCTACACCTTC
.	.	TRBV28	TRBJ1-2	CASRSGTYGYTF	TGTGCCAGCAGGTCGGGGACCTATGGCTACACCTTC
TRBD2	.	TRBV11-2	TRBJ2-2	CASSLDTVGTSYPGELFF	TGTGCCAGCAGCTTAGATACAGTAGGGACTAGTTACCCCGGGGAGCTGTTTTTT
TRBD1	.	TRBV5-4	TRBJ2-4	CASSFLPGQGRNIQYF	TGTGCCAGCAGCTTTCTACCGGGACAGGGTAGGAACATTCAGTACTTC
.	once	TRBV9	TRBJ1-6	CASSVEYNSPLHF	TGTGCCAGCAGCGTAGAGTATAATTCACCCCTCCACTTT
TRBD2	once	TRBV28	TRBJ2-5	CASSNAGVEETQYF	TGTGCCAGCAGCAATGCGGGGGTAGAAGAGACCCAGTACTTC
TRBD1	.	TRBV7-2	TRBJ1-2	CASSQQGQGAGYGYTF	TGTGCCAGCAGCCAACAAGGACAGGGGGCGGGCTATGGCTACACCTTC
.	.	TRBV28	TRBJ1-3	CASRTPGGSGNTIYF	TGTGCCAGCAGAACCCCAGGAGGCTCTGGAAACACCATATATTTT
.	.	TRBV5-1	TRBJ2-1	CASSRAPGDEQFF	TGCGCCAGCAGCAGGGCCCCTGGCGATGAGCAGTTCTTC
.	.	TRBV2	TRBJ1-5	CASSDGTLNQPQHF	TGTGCCAGCAGTGACGGGACCTTGAATCAGCCCCAGCATTTT
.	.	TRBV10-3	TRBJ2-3	CAISRDRVADTQYF	TGTGCCATCAGCCGGGACCGGGTCGCAGATACGCAGTATTTT
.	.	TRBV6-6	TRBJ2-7	CASTQPGSSYEQYF	TGTGCCAGCACCCAACCAGGGAGCTCCTACGAGCAGTACTTC
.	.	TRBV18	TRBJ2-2	CASSPEAGFAGELFF	TGTGCCAGCTCACCGGAGGCGGGGTTCGCCGGGGAGCTGTTTTTT
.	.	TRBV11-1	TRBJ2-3	CASSLAMATDTQYF	TGTGCCAGCAGCTTAGCGATGGCCACAGATACGCAGTATTTT
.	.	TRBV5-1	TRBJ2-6	CASSSRVLSGANVLTF	TGCGCCAGCAGTTCCAGGGTTCTCTCTGGGGCCAACGTCCTGACTTTC
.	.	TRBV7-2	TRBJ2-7	CASSYPGYEQYF	TGTGCCAGCAGCTACCCGGGATACGAGCAGTACTTC
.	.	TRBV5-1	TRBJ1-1	CASSLVGVMNTEAFF	TGCGCCAGCAGCTTGGTCGGCGTCATGAACACTGAAGCTTTCTTT
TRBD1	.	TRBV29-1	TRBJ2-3	CSVSRQGTVADTQYF	TGCAGCGTCAGCCGACAGGGGACAGTTGCAGATACGCAGTATTTT
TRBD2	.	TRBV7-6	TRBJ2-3	CASSFSGRSSTDTQYF	TGTGCCAGCAGCTTTAGCGGGAGGTCTAGCACAGATACGCAGTATTTT
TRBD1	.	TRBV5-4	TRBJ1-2	CASSVYTGGNGYTF	TGTGCCAGCAGCGTATATACAGGGGGCAACGGCTACACCTTC
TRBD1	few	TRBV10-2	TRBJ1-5	CASARQGNQPQHF	TGCGCCAGCGCGAGACAGGGGAATCAGCCCCAGCATTTT
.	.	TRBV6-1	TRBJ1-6	CASSLHIEPLHF	TGTGCCAGCAGTCTACACATTGAACCCCTCCACTTT
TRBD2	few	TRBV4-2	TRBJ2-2	CASSHAGGNTGELFF	TGTGCCAGCAGCCATGCGGGGGGGAACACCGGGGAGCTGTTTTTT
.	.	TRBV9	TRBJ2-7	CASSGTSGLEQYF	TGTGCCAGCAGCGGGACTTCCGGCCTCGAGCAGTACTTC
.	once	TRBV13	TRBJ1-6	CASRGAGNSPLHF	TGTGCCAGCAGGGGTGCGGGGAATTCACCCCTCCACTTT
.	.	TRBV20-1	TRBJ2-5	CSARSLETQYF	TGCAGTGCTAGAAGTCTCGAGACCCAGTACTTC
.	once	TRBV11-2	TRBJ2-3	CASSTHLRGQYF	TGTGCCAGCAGCACTCACTTGAGGGGGCAGTATTTT